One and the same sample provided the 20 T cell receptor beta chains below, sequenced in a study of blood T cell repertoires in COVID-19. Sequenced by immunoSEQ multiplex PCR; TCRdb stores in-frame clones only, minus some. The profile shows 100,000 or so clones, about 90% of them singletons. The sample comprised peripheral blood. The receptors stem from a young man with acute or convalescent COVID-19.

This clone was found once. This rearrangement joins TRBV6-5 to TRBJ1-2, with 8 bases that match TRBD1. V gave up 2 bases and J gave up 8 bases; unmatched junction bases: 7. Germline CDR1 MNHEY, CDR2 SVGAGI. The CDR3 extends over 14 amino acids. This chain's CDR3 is CASSYDDRGEGYTF. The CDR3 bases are TGTGCCAGCAGTTACGACGACAGGGGAGAGGGCTACACCTTC.

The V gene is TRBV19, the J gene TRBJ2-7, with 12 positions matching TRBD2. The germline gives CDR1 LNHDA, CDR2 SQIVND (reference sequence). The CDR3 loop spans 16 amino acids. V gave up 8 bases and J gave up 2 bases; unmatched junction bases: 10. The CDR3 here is CASQIGGLAGTYEQYF. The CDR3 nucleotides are TGTGCCAGTCAAATCGGAGGACTAGCGGGGACCTACGAGCAGTACTTC.

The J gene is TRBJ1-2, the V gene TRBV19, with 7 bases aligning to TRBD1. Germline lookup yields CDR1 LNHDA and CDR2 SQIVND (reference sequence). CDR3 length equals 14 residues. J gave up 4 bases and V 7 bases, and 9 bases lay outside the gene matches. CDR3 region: CASTRVGGLYGYTF. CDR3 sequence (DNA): TGTGCCAGTACTCGGGTAGGGGGCCTCTATGGCTACACCTTC. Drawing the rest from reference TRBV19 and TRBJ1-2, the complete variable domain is DGGITQSPKYLFRKEGQNVTLSCEQNLNHDAMYWYRQDPGQGLRLIYYSQIVNDFQKGDIAEGYSVSREKKESFPLTVTSAQKNPTAFYLCASTRVGGLYGYTFGSGTRLTVV.

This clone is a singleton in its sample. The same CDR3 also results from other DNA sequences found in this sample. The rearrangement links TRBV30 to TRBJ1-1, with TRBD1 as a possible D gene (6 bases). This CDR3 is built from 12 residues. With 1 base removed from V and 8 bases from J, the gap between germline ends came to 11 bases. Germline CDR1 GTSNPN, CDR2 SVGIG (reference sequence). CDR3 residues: CAWSARQAEAFF. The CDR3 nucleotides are TGTGCCTGGAGTGCGAGACAGGCCGAAGCTTTCTTT.

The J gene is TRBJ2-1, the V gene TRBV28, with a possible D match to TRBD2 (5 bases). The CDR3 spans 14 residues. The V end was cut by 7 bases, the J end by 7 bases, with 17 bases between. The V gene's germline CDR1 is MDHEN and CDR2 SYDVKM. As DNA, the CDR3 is TGTGCCAGCACCTTAGAGGGCGTAATAAATGAGCAGTTCTTC. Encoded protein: CASTLEGVINEQFF.

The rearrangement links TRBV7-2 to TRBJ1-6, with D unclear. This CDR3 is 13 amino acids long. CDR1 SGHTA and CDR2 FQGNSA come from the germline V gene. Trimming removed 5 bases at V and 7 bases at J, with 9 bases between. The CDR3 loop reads CASSPQQNSPLHF. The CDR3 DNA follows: TGTGCCAGCAGCCCCCAACAGAATTCACCCCTCCACTTT.

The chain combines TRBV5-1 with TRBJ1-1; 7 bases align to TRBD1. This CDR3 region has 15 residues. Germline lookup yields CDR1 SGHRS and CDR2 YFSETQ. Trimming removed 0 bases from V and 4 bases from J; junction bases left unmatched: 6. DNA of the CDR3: TGCGCCAGCAGCTTGGCCGCGACAGGGTTCACTGAAGCTTTCTTT. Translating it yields CASSLAATGFTEAFF.

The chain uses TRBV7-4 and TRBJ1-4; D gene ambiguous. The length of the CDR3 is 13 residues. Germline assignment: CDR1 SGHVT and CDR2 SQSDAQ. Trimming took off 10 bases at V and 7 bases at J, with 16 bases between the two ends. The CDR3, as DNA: TGTGCCAACGGGTGGAGGGATGGTGAAAAACTGTTTTTT. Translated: CANGWRDGEKLFF. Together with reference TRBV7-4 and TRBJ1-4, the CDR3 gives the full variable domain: GAGVSQSPRYKVAKRGRDVALRCDSISGHVTLYWYRQTLGQGSEVLTYSQSDAQRDKSGRPSGRFSAERPERSVSTLKIQRTEQGDSAVYLCANGWRDGEKLFFGSGTQLSVL.

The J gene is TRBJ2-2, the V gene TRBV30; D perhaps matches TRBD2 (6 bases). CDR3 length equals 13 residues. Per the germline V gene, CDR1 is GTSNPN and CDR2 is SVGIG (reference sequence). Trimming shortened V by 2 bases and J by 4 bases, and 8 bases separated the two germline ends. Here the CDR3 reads CAWSFGGTGELFF. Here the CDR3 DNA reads TGTGCCTGGAGTTTCGGGGGCACCGGGGAGCTGTTTTTT.

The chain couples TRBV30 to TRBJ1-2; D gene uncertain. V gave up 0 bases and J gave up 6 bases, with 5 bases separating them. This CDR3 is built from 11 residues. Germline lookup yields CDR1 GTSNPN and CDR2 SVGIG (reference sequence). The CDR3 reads CAWSVTDGYTF. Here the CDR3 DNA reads TGTGCCTGGAGTGTAACGGATGGCTACACCTTC. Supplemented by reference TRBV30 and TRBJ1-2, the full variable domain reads SQTIHQWPATLVQPVGSPLSLECTVEGTSNPNLYWYRQAAGRGLQLLFYSVGIGQISSEVPQNLSASRPQDRQFILSSKKLLLSDSGFYLCAWSVTDGYTFGSGTRLTVV.

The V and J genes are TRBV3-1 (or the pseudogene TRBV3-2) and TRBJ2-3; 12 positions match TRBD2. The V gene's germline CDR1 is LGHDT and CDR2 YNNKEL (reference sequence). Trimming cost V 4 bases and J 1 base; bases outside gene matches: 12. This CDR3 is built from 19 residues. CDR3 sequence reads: CASSPDGGLAGRRTDTQYF. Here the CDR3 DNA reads TGTGCCAGCAGCCCAGATGGCGGACTAGCGGGACGTCGCACAGATACGCAGTATTTT.

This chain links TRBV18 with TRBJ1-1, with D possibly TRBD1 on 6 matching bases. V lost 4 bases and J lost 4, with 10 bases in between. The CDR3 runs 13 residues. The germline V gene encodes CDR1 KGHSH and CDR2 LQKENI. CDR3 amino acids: CASSQQGSTEAFF. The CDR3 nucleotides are TGTGCCAGCTCACAACAGGGATCCACTGAAGCTTTCTTT. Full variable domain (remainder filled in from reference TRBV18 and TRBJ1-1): NAGVMQNPRHLVRRRGQEARLRCSPMKGHSHVYWYRQLPEEGLKFMVYLQKENIIDESGMPKERFSAEFPKEGPSILRIQQVVRGDSAAYFCASSQQGSTEAFFGQGTRLTVV.

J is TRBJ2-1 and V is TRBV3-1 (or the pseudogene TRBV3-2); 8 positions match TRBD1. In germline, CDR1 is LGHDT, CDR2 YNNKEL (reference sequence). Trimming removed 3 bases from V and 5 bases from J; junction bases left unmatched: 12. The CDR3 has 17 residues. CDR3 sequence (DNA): TGTGCCAGCAGCCAGGGCGCTGACAGGGGAGTAAACAATGAGCAGTTCTTC. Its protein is CASSQGADRGVNNEQFF.

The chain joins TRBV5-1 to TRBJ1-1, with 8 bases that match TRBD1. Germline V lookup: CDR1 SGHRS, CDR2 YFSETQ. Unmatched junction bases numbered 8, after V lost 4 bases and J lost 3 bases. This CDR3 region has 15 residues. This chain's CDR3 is CASSGGQGGHTEAFF. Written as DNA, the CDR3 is TGCGCCAGCAGCGGCGGACAGGGAGGTCACACTGAAGCTTTCTTT.

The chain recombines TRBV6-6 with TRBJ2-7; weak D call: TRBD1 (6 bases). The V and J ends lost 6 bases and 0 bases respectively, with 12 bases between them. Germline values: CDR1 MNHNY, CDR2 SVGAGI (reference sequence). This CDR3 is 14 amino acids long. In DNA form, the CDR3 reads TGTGCCAGCAGCCCTGACAGGCCCTCCTACGAGCAGTACTTC. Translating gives CASSPDRPSYEQYF.

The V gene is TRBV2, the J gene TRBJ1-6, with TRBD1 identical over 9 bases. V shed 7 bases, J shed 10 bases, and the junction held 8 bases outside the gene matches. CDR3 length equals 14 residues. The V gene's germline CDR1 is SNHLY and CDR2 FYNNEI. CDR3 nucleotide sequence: TGTGCCAGCACTATCGACAGGGGGGAATCACCCCTCCACTTT. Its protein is CASTIDRGESPLHF.

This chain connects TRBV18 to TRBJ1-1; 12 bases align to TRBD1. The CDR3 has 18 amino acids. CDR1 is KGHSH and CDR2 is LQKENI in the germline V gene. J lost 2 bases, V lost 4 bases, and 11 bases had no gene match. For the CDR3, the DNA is TGTGCCAGCTCACGGGACAGGGGGCAGGTAGGGGACAACACTGAAGCTTTCTTT. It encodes CASSRDRGQVGDNTEAFF.

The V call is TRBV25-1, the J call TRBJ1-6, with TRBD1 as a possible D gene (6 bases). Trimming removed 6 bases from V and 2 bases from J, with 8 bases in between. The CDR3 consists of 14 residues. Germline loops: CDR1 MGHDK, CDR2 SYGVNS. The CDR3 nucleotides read TGTGCCAGCAGACAGGGCCCCTATAATTCACCCCTCCACTTT. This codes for CASRQGPYNSPLHF. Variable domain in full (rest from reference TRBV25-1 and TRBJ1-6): EADIYQTPRYLVIGTGKKITLECSQTMGHDKMYWYQQDPGMELHLIHYSYGVNSTEKGDLSSESTVSRIRTEHFPLTLESARPSHTSQYLCASRQGPYNSPLHFGNGTRLTVT.

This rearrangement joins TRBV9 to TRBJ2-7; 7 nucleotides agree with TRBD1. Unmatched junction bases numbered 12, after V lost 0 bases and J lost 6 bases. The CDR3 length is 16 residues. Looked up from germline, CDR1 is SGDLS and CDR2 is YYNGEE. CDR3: CASSVGEKGALGEQYF. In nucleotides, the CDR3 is TGTGCCAGCAGCGTAGGAGAGAAGGGGGCGTTGGGCGAGCAGTACTTC. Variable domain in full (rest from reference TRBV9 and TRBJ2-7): DSGVTQTPKHLITATGQRVTLRCSPRSGDLSVYWYQQSLDQGLQFLIQYYNGEERAKGNILERFSAQQFPDLHSELNLSSLELGDSALYFCASSVGEKGALGEQYFGPGTRLTVT.

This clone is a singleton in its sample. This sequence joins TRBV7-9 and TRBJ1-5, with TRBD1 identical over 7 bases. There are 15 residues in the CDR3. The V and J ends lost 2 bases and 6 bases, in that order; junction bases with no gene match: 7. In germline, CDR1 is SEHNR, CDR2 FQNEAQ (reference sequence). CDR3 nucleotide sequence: TGTGCCAGCAGCTTATTCGGGACAGAACGTCAGCCCCAGCATTTT. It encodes CASSLFGTERQPQHF.